The 25 T cell receptor beta chains in this list originate from one sample, sequenced in a study of blood T cell repertoires in COVID-19. Using immunoSEQ multiplex PCR, the repertoire was profiled, and TCRdb retains in-frame clones only, with some absent. The sample has 190,000 or so clones, around 94% seen once. Sequencing was performed on peripheral blood. The receptors shown here come from a man younger than 45 with COVID-19, enrolled during active disease.

The CDR3 loop reads CASSLPGRSDDYGYTF. The CDR3 bases are TGTGCCAGTAGTCTGCCAGGTAGATCTGACGACTATGGCTACACCTTC. The V and J genes are TRBV19 and TRBJ1-2; D call uncertain. Germline assignment: CDR1 LNHDA and CDR2 SQIVND (reference sequence). This CDR3 has 16 residues. V lost 5 bases to trimming and J lost 3 bases, with 19 bases between them.

This clone was recorded once. The gene calls are TRBV30 and TRBJ2-3; D gene uncertain. The ends were cut back, 0 bases at V and 5 bases at J, with 6 bases in the middle. The CDR3 runs to 12 residues. Germline assignment: CDR1 GTSNPN and CDR2 SVGIG (reference sequence). CDR3 sequence: CAWSVRGDTQYF. CDR3 DNA sequence: TGTGCCTGGAGTGTACGAGGAGATACGCAGTATTTT.

The chain uses TRBV29-1 and TRBJ1-2; D may be TRBD1 (5 bases). The CDR3 contains 11 residues. Germline-derived CDR1 and CDR2 are SQVTM and ANQGSEA. V shed 6 bases and J shed 4 bases, with 9 bases lying between them. The CDR3 coding sequence is TGCAGCGTCCAAACAGGCTATGGCTACACCTTC. Protein sequence: CSVQTGYGYTF. Complete variable domain (other parts from reference TRBV29-1 and TRBJ1-2): SAVISQKPSRDICQRGTSLTIQCQVDSQVTMMFWYRQQPGQSLTLIATANQGSEATYESGFVIDKFPISRPNLTFSTLTVSNMSPEDSSIYLCSVQTGYGYTFGSGTRLTVV.

The chain recombines TRBV5-1 with TRBJ1-3; unclear D gene. Trimming took 2 bases from V and 0 from J, leaving 9 bases between them. This CDR3 is 15 amino acids long. CDR1 and CDR2 (germline): SGHRS, YFSETQ. CDR3 sequence reads: CASSFGGSSGNTIYF. The DNA for the CDR3 is TGCGCCAGCAGCTTCGGAGGTAGCTCTGGAAACACCATATATTTT.

This chain uses TRBV11-2 with TRBJ1-1, with D possibly matching TRBD1 (6 bases). Germline V gives CDR1 SGHAT, CDR2 FQNNGV. CDR3 size: 15 residues. V was cut by 5 bases and J by 1 base, with 14 bases left in between. In nucleotides, the CDR3 is TGTGCCAGCAGCATCAACAGGGCACCGAACACTGAAGCTTTCTTT. This sequence encodes CASSINRAPNTEAFF.

The chain employs TRBV7-9 and TRBJ1-5; tentative D call: TRBD1 (6 bases). Germline loops: CDR1 SEHNR, CDR2 FQNEAQ (reference sequence). This CDR3 region has 15 residues. Trimming stripped 4 bases from V and 7 bases from J, with 17 bases between. CDR3 residues: CASSSPGQRGQPQHF. The CDR3 nucleotides read TGTGCCAGCAGCTCCCCCGGACAGAGGGGACAGCCCCAGCATTTT.

V is TRBV30 and J is TRBJ1-3, with TRBD1 identical over 7 bases. V lost 5 bases to trimming and J lost 1 base; unmatched junction nucleotides: 8. This CDR3 region has 15 residues. CDR1 is GTSNPN, CDR2 SVGIG, per germline (reference sequence). The CDR3 coding sequence is TGTGCCTGGCGAAATACAGGGGCTTCTGGAAACACCATATATTTT. Its protein product is CAWRNTGASGNTIYF.

This chain uses TRBV2 with TRBJ1-2; D might be TRBD1 (5 bases). CDR1 is SNHLY and CDR2 is FYNNEI in the germline V gene. V was pared by 6 bases and J by 5 bases, with 16 bases between. The CDR3 sequence is 14 residues long. This CDR3 is CASRKGRDNYGYTF. CDR3 sequence (DNA): TGTGCCAGCAGGAAGGGGAGGGATAATTATGGCTACACCTTC.

The chain is built from TRBV30 and TRBJ2-1; TRBD2 agrees at 7 bases. V shed 4 bases, J shed 3 bases, and the junction held 9 bases outside the gene matches. From germline, CDR1 is GTSNPN and CDR2 SVGIG (reference sequence). The CDR3 spans 15 residues. This chain's CDR3 is CAWTPQRGVYNEQFF. CDR3 bases: TGTGCCTGGACCCCACAGCGGGGAGTCTACAATGAGCAGTTCTTC.

The J gene is TRBJ2-7, the V gene TRBV27; D is perhaps TRBD1 (6 bases). Per germline, CDR1 MNHEY and CDR2 SMNVEV (reference sequence). Trimming took off 10 bases at V and 2 bases at J, with 21 bases between the two ends. The CDR3 covers 15 residues. The CDR3 loop is CATSEGVETPYEQYF. The CDR3 region has the DNA TGTGCCACCAGCGAGGGGGTGGAGACGCCCTACGAGCAGTACTTC.

The chain couples TRBV5-1 to TRBJ1-1; 7 positions agree with TRBD1. This CDR3 is built from 14 residues. Unmatched junction bases numbered 4, after V lost 4 bases and J lost 1 base. Germline lookup yields CDR1 SGHRS and CDR2 YFSETQ. CDR3 residues: CASSTGQQNTEAFF. As DNA, the CDR3 is TGCGCCAGCAGCACGGGACAGCAGAACACTGAAGCTTTCTTT. The variable domain in full, with the rest retrieved from reference TRBV5-1 and TRBJ1-1, is KAGVTQTPRYLIKTRGQQVTLSCSPISGHRSVSWYQQTPGQGLQFLFEYFSETQRNKGNFPGRFSGRQFSNSRSEMNVSTLELGDSALYLCASSTGQQNTEAFFGQGTRLTVV.

This chain links TRBV6-1 with TRBJ1-2, with D perhaps TRBD1 (5 bases). The CDR3 has 13 amino acids. Between the trimmed V and J ends, which lost 3 bases and 7 bases, there was a span of 12 bases. Germline V lookup: CDR1 MNHNS, CDR2 SASEGT. The CDR3 nucleotides read TGTGCCAGCAGTGATTTTCAGGGTCGTGGCTACACCTTC. Protein: CASSDFQGRGYTF.

This chain links TRBV5-3 with TRBJ1-4; no reliable D call. TRBV5-3 is given ORF status, its function remaining uncertain. This CDR3 has 14 residues. V lost 3 bases to trimming and J lost 5 bases, with 11 bases between them. CDR3 in DNA: TGTGCCAGAAGCTCCGGGGTGGGGAATGAAAAACTGTTTTTT. Protein product: CARSSGVGNEKLFF.

The chain combines TRBV7-9 with TRBJ1-5, with a tentative D call TRBD1 (5 bases). Germline CDR1 SEHNR, CDR2 FQNEAQ (reference sequence). Between the trimmed V and J ends, which lost 1 base and 3 bases, there was a span of 10 bases. The CDR3 is 15 amino acids. The CDR3 sequence: CASSLDTGFNQPQHF. The CDR3, as DNA: TGTGCCAGCAGCTTAGACACAGGTTTCAATCAGCCCCAGCATTTT. Looking up the rest from reference TRBV7-9 and TRBJ1-5 gives the full variable domain: DTGVSQNPRHKITKRGQNVTFRCDPISEHNRLYWYRQTLGQGPEFLTYFQNEAQLEKSRLLSDRFSAERPKGSFSTLEIQRTEQGDSAMYLCASSLDTGFNQPQHFGDGTRLSIL.

The CDR3: CASSYSGLPNYGYTF. The CDR3, as DNA: TGTGCCAGCAGTTACTCCGGACTACCTAACTATGGCTACACCTTC. The chain carries TRBV6-5 and TRBJ1-2; no firm D call. V was pared by 0 bases and J by 0 bases, with 8 bases between. This CDR3 comprises 15 residues. The germline CDR1 and CDR2 sequences are MNHEY and SVGAGI.

The chain uses TRBV19 and TRBJ2-1, with TRBD2 identical over 8 bases. Trimming cost V 8 bases and J 2 bases; bases outside gene matches: 11. The CDR3 runs to 16 residues. Germline V lookup: CDR1 LNHDA, CDR2 SQIVND (reference sequence). CDR3 in amino acids: CASGGAAGVPYNEQFF. CDR3 nucleotide sequence: TGTGCCAGTGGCGGGGCAGCGGGGGTTCCCTACAATGAGCAGTTCTTC.

The rearrangement uses TRBV2 and TRBJ1-5; the match to TRBD1 covers 8 bases. Germline V CDR1 and CDR2: SNHLY, FYNNEI. The CDR3 has 14 residues. V lost 8 bases, J lost 7 bases, and 10 bases stayed unmatched. CDR3 coding DNA: TGTGCCAGCCGATGGGACAGGCCAGGACAGCCCCAGCATTTT. Encoded protein: CASRWDRPGQPQHF.

V is TRBV5-1 and J is TRBJ2-4, with 11 bases aligning to TRBD1. Germline V CDR1 and CDR2: SGHRS, YFSETQ. This CDR3 has 16 residues. V lost 3 bases to trimming and J lost 2 bases; unmatched junction nucleotides: 4. This CDR3 is CASSWTGGASKNIQYF. The CDR3 region has the DNA TGCGCCAGCAGCTGGACAGGGGGCGCATCCAAAAACATTCAGTACTTC.

This chain links TRBV18 with TRBJ1-1; D not certain. The length of the CDR3 is 14 residues. V lost 2 bases to trimming and J lost 4 bases, with 11 bases between them. Germline values: CDR1 KGHSH, CDR2 LQKENI. In DNA form, the CDR3 reads TGTGCCAGCTCACCAGTGGAAAGGAGCACTGAAGCTTTCTTT. It translates to CASSPVERSTEAFF. Variable domain in full (rest from reference TRBV18 and TRBJ1-1): NAGVMQNPRHLVRRRGQEARLRCSPMKGHSHVYWYRQLPEEGLKFMVYLQKENIIDESGMPKERFSAEFPKEGPSILRIQQVVRGDSAAYFCASSPVERSTEAFFGQGTRLTVV.

The chain has TRBV5-1 and TRBJ1-4, with 8 bases matching TRBD1. CDR1 SGHRS and CDR2 YFSETQ come from the germline V gene. The CDR3 sequence is 17 residues long. Trimming took 0 bases from V and 0 from J; bases not matched to a gene: 4. DNA of the CDR3: TGCGCCAGCAGCTTGGGACAGGGGACCACAACTAATGAAAAACTGTTTTTT. Protein product: CASSLGQGTTTNEKLFF.

The DNA for the CDR3 is TGTGCCAGCAGCGTAGGAGGGACAGTTCTTGAGACCCAGTACTTC. The encoded protein is CASSVGGTVLETQYF. The rearrangement joins TRBV9 to TRBJ2-5, with TRBD1 identical over 7 bases. Germline CDR1 and CDR2: SGDLS and YYNGEE. The CDR3 has 15 amino acids. Trimming removed 0 bases from V and 5 bases from J; junction bases left unmatched: 7.

On this clone itself: Different DNA sequences within this sample yield the same CDR3. This chain joins TRBV5-1 and TRBJ1-3; TRBD1 matches 8 bases. Germline CDR1 reads SGHRS; CDR2 reads YFSETQ. V was pared by 4 bases and J by 4 bases, with 4 bases of the junction left unmatched. The CDR3 has 14 amino acids. CDR3 protein: CASSLRGQGNTIYF. In DNA form, the CDR3 reads TGCGCCAGCAGCCTCAGGGGGCAGGGAAACACCATATATTTT.

V is TRBV5-1 and J is TRBJ1-5, with no clear D. The CDR3 runs 16 residues. CDR1 and CDR2 from the germline V gene are SGHRS and YFSETQ. V was clipped by 1 base and J by 2 bases, with 13 bases between them. CDR3 loop: CASSLSGRDGNQPQHF. CDR3 coding DNA: TGCGCCAGCAGCTTGAGCGGGCGCGATGGCAATCAGCCCCAGCATTTT.

V and J are TRBV3-1 (or the pseudogene TRBV3-2) and TRBJ1-6, with a possible D match to TRBD1 (5 bases). CDR1 is LGHDT and CDR2 is YNNKEL in the germline V gene (reference sequence). V was pared by 1 base and J by 1 base, with 14 bases between. The CDR3 contains 18 residues. The CDR3 reads CASSQGQFQGSYNSPLHF. The CDR3 DNA reads TGTGCCAGCAGCCAAGGACAGTTTCAAGGGTCCTATAATTCACCCCTCCACTTT.

The sample holds one count of this clone. V usage is TRBV24-1 and J usage is TRBJ2-1, with 13 bases that match TRBD2. The CDR3 length is 17 residues. V trimming: 3 bases; J trimming: 7 bases; junction bases outside the gene matches: 8. Germline CDR1 is KGHDR and CDR2 is SFDVKD. The DNA of the CDR3 is TGTGCCACCAGTGATACCGGGACTAGCGGGGCCTTAAATGAGCAGTTCTTC. It yields the protein CATSDTGTSGALNEQFF.